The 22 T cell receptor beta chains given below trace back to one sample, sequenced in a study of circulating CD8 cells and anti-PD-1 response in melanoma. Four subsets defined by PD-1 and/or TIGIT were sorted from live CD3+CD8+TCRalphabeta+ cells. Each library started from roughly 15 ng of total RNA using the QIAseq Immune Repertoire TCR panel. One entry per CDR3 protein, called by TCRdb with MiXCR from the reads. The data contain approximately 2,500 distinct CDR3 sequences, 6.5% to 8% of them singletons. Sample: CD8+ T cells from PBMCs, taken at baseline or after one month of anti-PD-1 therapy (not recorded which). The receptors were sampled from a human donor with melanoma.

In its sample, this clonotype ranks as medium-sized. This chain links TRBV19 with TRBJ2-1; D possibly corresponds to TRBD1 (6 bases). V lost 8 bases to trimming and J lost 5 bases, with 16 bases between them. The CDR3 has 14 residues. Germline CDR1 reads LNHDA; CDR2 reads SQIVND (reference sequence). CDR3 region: CASGWGQSNNEQFF. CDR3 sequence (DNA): TGTGCCAGTGGTTGGGGGCAGTCGAACAATGAGCAGTTCTTC.

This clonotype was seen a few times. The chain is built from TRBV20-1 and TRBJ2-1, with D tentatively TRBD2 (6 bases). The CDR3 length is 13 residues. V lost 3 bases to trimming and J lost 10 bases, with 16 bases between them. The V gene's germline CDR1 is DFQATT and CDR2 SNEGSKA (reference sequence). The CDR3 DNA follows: TGCAGTGCTAGTTGGGGCGTTGCGGGGGAGCAGTTCTTC. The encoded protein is CSASWGVAGEQFF.

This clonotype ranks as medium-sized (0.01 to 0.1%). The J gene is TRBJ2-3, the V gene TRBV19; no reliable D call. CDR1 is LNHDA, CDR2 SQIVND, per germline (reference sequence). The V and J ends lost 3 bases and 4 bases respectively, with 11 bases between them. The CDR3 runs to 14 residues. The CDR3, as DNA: TGTGCCAGTAGTATCCTCGGTGGGTCAGATACGCAGTATTTT. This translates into CASSILGGSDTQYF.

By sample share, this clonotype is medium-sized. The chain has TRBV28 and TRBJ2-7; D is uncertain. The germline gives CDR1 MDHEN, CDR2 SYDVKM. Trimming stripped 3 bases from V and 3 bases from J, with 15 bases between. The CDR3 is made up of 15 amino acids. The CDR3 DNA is TGTGCCAGCAGTTTGACTGGTCGGCCACACTACGAGCAGTACTTC. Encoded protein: CASSLTGRPHYEQYF.

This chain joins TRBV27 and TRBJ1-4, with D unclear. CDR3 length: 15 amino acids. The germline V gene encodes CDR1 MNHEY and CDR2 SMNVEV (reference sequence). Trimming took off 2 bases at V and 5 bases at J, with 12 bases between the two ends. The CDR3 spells CASSLNPGGNEKLFF. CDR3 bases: TGTGCCAGCAGTTTAAACCCAGGCGGAAATGAAAAACTGTTTTTT.

CDR3 coding DNA: TGTGCCTGGAGTGTACGAAGCTCCTACGAGCAGTACTTC. It encodes CAWSVRSSYEQYF. This rearrangement joins TRBV30 to TRBJ2-7; D is ambiguous. Trimming cost V 0 bases and J 0 bases, with 6 bases left between them. The CDR3 has 13 residues. Germline V gene data show CDR1 as GTSNPN and CDR2 as SVGIG (reference sequence).

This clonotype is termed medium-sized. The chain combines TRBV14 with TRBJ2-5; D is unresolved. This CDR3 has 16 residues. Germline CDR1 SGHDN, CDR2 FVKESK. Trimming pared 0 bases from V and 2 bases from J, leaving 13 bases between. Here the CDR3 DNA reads TGTGCCAGCAGCCAAGATCGTAATAGGGCGCAAGAGACCCAGTACTTC. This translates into CASSQDRNRAQETQYF.

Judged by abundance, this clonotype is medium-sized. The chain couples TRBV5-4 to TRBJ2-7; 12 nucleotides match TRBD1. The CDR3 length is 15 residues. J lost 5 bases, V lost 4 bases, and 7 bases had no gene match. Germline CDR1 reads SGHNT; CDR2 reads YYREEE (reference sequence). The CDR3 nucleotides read TGTGCCAGCAGCCCCGGGACAGGGGGCATCGACGAGCAGTACTTC. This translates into CASSPGTGGIDEQYF.

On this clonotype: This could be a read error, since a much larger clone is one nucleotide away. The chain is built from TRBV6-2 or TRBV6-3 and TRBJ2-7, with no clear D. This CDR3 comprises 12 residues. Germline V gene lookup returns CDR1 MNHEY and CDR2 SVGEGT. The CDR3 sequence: CASGPFLHEQCF. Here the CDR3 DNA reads TGTGCCAGCGGCCCGTTTCTCCACGAGCAGTGCTTC.

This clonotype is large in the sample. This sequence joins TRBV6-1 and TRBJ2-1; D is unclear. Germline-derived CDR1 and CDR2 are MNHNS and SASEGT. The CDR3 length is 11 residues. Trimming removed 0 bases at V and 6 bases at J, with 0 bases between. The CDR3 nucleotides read TGTGCCAGCAGTGAAGCCAATGAGCAGTTCTTC. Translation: CASSEANEQFF.

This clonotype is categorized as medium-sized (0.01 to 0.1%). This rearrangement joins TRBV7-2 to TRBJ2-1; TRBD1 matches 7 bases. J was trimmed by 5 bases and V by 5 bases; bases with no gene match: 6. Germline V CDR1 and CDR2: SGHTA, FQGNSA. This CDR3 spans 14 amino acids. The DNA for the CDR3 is TGTGCCAGCAGCATACCCGACAGGGACAATGAGCAGTTCTTC. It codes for CASSIPDRDNEQFF. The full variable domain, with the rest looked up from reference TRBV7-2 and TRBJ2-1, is GAGVSQSPSNKVTEKGKDVELRCDPISGHTALYWYRQSLGQGLEFLIYFQGNSAPDKSGLPSDRFSAERTGGSVSTLTIQRTQQEDSAVYLCASSIPDRDNEQFFGPGTRLTVL.

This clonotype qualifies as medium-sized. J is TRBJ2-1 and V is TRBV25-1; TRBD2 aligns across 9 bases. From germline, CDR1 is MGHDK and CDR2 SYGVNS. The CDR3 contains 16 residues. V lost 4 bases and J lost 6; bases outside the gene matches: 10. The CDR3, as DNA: TGTGCCAGCAGTGCCCCCCCCAGCGGGGGGTCCAATGAGCAGTTCTTC. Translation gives CASSAPPSGGSNEQFF.

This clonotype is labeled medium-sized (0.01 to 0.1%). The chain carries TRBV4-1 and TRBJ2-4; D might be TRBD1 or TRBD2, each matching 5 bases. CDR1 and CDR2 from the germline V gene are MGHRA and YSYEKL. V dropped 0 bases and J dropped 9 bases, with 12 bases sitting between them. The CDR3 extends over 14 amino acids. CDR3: CASSQDGRAGIQYF. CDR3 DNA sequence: TGCGCCAGCAGCCAAGATGGCAGGGCGGGCATTCAGTACTTC.

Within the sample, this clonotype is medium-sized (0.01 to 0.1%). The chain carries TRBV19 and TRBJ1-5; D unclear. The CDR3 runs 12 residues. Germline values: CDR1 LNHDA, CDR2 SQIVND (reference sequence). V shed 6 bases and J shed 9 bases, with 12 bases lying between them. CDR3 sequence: CASREGGLPQHF. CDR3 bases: TGTGCCAGTAGGGAGGGCGGACTGCCCCAGCATTTT. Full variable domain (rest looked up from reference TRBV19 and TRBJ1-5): DGGITQSPKYLFRKEGQNVTLSCEQNLNHDAMYWYRQDPGQGLRLIYYSQIVNDFQKGDIAEGYSVSREKKESFPLTVTSAQKNPTAFYLCASREGGLPQHFGDGTRLSIL.

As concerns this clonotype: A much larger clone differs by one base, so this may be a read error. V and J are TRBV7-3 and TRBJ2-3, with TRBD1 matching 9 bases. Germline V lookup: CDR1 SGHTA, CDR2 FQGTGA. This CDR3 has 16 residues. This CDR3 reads CASGLDVRTGVATQYF. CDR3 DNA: TGTGCCAGCGGCTTAGATGTCCGGACAGGGGTGGCTACGCAGTATTTT. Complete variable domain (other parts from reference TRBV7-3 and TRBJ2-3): GAGVSQTPSNKVTEKGKYVELRCDPISGHTALYWYRQSLGQGPEFLIYFQGTGAADDSGLPNDRFFAVRPEGSVSTLKIQRTERGDSAVYLCASGLDVRTGVATQYFGPGTRLTVL.

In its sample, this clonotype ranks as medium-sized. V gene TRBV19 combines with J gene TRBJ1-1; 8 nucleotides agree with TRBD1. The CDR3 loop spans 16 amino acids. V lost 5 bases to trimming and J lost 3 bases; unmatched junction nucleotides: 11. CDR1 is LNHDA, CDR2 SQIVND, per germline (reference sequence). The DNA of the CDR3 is TGTGCCAGTAGTGCCGGGACAGGAGGATTGTACACTGAAGCTTTCTTT. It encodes CASSAGTGGLYTEAFF. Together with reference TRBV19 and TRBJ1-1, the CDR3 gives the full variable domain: DGGITQSPKYLFRKEGQNVTLSCEQNLNHDAMYWYRQDPGQGLRLIYYSQIVNDFQKGDIAEGYSVSREKKESFPLTVTSAQKNPTAFYLCASSAGTGGLYTEAFFGQGTRLTVV.

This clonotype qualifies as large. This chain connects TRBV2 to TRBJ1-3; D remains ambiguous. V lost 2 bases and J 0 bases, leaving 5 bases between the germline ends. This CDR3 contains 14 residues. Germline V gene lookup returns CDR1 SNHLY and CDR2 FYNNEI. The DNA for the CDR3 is TGTGCCAGCAGTGAACCTAGCTCTGGAAACACCATATATTTT. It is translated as CASSEPSSGNTIYF.

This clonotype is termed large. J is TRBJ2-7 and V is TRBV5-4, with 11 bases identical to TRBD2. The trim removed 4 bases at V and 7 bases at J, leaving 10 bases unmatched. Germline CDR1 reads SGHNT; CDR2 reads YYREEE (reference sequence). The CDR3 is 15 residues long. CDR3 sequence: CASSTLTSGGTEQYF. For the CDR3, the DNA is TGTGCCAGCAGCACCCTAACTAGCGGGGGAACGGAGCAGTACTTC. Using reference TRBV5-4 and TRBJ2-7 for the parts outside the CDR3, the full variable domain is ETGVTQSPTHLIKTRGQQVTLRCSSQSGHNTVSWYQQALGQGPQFIFQYYREEENGRGNFPPRFSGLQFPNYSSELNVNALELDDSALYLCASSTLTSGGTEQYFGPGTRLTVT.

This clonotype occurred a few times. The CDR3 spells CASSLLAGGLTGELFF. The CDR3 DNA sequence: TGTGCCAGCAGTCTCCTAGCGGGGGGTCTGACCGGGGAGCTGTTTTTT. V is TRBV28 and J is TRBJ2-2; 11 bases align to TRBD2. CDR1 is MDHEN, CDR2 SYDVKM, per germline. The CDR3 extends over 16 amino acids. Losses at the gene ends were 5 bases for V and 5 bases for J; bases not matched to a gene: 7.

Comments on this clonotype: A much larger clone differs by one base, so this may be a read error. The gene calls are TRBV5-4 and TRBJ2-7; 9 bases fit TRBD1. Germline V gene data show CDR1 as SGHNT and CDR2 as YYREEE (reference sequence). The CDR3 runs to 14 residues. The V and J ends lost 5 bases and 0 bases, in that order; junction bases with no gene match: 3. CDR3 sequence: CASSQGQGSYEQYF. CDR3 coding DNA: TGTGCCAGCAGTCAGGGACAGGGCTCCTACGAGCAGTACTTC.

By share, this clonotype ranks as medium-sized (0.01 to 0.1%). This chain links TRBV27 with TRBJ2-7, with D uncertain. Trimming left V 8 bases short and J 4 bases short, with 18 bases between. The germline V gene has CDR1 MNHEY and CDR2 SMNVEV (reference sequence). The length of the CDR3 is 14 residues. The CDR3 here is CASAPGSRLYEQYF. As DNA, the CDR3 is TGTGCCAGCGCCCCCGGGTCGCGCCTATACGAGCAGTACTTC.

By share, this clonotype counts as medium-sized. CDR3 amino acids: CASSFLRGGVNEQFF. CDR3 bases: TGTGCCAGCAGCTTTTTACGGGGGGGAGTCAATGAGCAGTTCTTC. V gene TRBV11-1 combines with J gene TRBJ2-1; 8 positions match TRBD2. The CDR3 is 15 amino acids. From germline, CDR1 is SGHAT and CDR2 FQDESV (reference sequence). J gave up 6 bases and V 3 bases, and 7 bases lay outside the gene matches.